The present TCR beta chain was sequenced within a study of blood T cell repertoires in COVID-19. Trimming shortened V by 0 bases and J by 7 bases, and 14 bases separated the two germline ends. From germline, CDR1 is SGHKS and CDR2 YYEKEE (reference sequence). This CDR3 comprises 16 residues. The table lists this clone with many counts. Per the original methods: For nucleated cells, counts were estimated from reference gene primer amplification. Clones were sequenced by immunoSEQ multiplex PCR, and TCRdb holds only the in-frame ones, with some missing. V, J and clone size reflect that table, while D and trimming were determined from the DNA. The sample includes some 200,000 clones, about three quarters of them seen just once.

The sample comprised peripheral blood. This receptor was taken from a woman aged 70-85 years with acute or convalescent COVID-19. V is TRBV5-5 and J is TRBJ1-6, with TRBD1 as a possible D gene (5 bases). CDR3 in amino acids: CASSLAGGGRNSPLHF. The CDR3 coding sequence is TGTGCCAGCAGCTTGGCCGGCGGGGGACGGAATTCACCCCTCCACTTT. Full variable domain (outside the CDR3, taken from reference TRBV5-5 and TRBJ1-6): DAGVTQSPTHLIKTRGQQVTLRCSPISGHKSVSWYQQVLGQGPQFIFQYYEKEERGRGNFPDRFSARQFPNYSSELNVNALLLGDSALYLCASSLAGGGRNSPLHFGNGTRLTVT.